This T cell receptor (beta chain) derives from a study of blood T cell repertoires in COVID-19. Method: immunoSEQ multiplex PCR; TCRdb's copy keeps in-frame clones and lacks some. Seen here are about 320,000 clones, roughly 90% observed once, and the top ten hold roughly 6.7%. CDR1 KGHSH and CDR2 LQKENI come from the germline V gene. The J segment lost 2 bases and the V segment lost 6 bases, leaving 9 bases of the junction unmatched. The CDR3 has 15 amino acids. The chain employs TRBV18 and TRBJ2-5, with 7 bases matching TRBD2. This TCR derives from a man aged 18 to 29 who had recovered from COVID-19. Material for sequencing was peripheral blood. The CDR3 DNA reads as TGTGCCAGCTCTATCTCGGGAGGATGGCAAGAGACCCAGTACTTC. Translating it yields CASSISGGWQETQYF. The whole variable domain, remainder taken from reference TRBV18 and TRBJ2-5, is NAGVMQNPRHLVRRRGQEARLRCSPMKGHSHVYWYRQLPEEGLKFMVYLQKENIIDESGMPKERFSAEFPKEGPSILRIQQVVRGDSAAYFCASSISGGWQETQYFGPGTRLLVL.